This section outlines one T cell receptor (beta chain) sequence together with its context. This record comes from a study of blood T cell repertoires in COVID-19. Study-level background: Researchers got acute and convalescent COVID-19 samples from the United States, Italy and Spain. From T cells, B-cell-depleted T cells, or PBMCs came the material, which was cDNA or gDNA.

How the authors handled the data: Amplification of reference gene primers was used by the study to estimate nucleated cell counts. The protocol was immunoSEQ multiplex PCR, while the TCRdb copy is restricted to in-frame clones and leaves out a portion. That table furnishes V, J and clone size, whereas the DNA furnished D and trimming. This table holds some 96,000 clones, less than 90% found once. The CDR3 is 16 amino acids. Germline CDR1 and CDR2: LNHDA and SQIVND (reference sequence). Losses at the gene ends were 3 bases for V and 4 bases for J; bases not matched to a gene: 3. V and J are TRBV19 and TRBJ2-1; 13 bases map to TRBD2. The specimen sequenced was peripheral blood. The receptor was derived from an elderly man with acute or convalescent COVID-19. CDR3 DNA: TGTGCCAGTAGTATCCGACTAGCGGGAGGATACAATGAGCAGTTCTTC. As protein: CASSIRLAGGYNEQFF. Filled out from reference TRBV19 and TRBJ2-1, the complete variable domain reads DGGITQSPKYLFRKEGQNVTLSCEQNLNHDAMYWYRQDPGQGLRLIYYSQIVNDFQKGDIAEGYSVSREKKESFPLTVTSAQKNPTAFYLCASSIRLAGGYNEQFFGPGTRLTVL.